This T cell receptor beta chain was profiled in a study of control samples from healthy donors and cancer patients (dated by TCRdb to 2019 to 2021). To prepare the library, the immunoSEQ multiplex PCR assay was applied. TCRdb provides this immuneACCESS table in a form limited to in-frame rearrangements. Some clones are lacking; in checked studies, under half of them reflect an unresolved V gene, and why the rest are absent is not known. For this sample the table gives 250,000 to 300,000 clones, of which more than 65% were detected only once. The ten largest make up less than 15% of the sample. In regard to this clone: Its recognized antigen is unknown. The record has no base qualities; no much larger clone is one base away.

Spanning cysteine to phenylalanine, the CDR3 consists of 13 amino acids. Only the CDR3 region is kept as DNA, spanning 39 bases read in frame from base 1. For CDR1 and CDR2, the germline V gene lists MDHEN and SYDVKM. The junction carries 12 bases between V and J, which are trimmed by 5 bases and 7 bases respectively. The TCR comes from an older woman with lung cancer. Source material: PBMCs. This sequence uses TRBV28 and TRBJ2-1; possibly the D gene is TRBD1, per 5 matching bases. The CDR3 protein is CASSRNPGNEQFF. The sequenced DNA: TGTGCCAGCAGTCGGAATCCAGGGAATGAGCAGTTCTTC.